This passage covers 10 T cell receptor beta chains from one sample sequenced in a study of blood T cell repertoires in COVID-19. The table came from immunoSEQ multiplex PCR; TCRdb's copy has only in-frame clones and leaves some out. The data contain roughly 46,000 clones, about 84% of them seen just once; the ten biggest clones take up 8.8%. The specimen was peripheral blood. The receptor source for this set is a man between 60 and 75 years old with acute or convalescent COVID-19.

This clone has just one count. This sequence joins TRBV19 and TRBJ2-3; TRBD2 is a possible D gene (6 bases). The CDR3 runs 13 residues. V was cut by 6 bases and J by 1 base, with 8 bases left in between. Per germline, CDR1 LNHDA and CDR2 SQIVND (reference sequence). The CDR3 nucleotides are TGTGCCAGTAGAGGAGGGGGCACAGATACGCAGTATTTT. Residues: CASRGGGTDTQYF.

The chain has TRBV19 and TRBJ2-1; maybe TRBD1 (6 bases). The V and J ends lost 3 bases and 0 bases respectively, with 9 bases between them. The CDR3 totals 15 residues. Germline loops: CDR1 LNHDA, CDR2 SQIVND (reference sequence). The chain's CDR3 is CASSIGQLSYNEQFF. DNA for the CDR3: TGTGCCAGTAGTATTGGACAGCTCTCCTACAATGAGCAGTTCTTC. Full variable domain (missing parts from reference TRBV19 and TRBJ2-1): DGGITQSPKYLFRKEGQNVTLSCEQNLNHDAMYWYRQDPGQGLRLIYYSQIVNDFQKGDIAEGYSVSREKKESFPLTVTSAQKNPTAFYLCASSIGQLSYNEQFFGPGTRLTVL.

CDR3 in amino acids: CASSLGTSKGTQYF. The CDR3 DNA sequence: TGCGCCAGCAGCTTGGGTACTAGCAAGGGGACCCAGTACTTC. V is TRBV5-1 and J is TRBJ2-5, with a possible D match to TRBD2 (6 bases). V lost 0 bases and J 7 bases, leaving 13 bases between the germline ends. The CDR3 consists of 14 residues. Germline CDR1 reads SGHRS; CDR2 reads YFSETQ.

This clone has more than one count but fewer than ten. This chain connects TRBV2 to TRBJ1-4; D is unresolved. Germline V gene data show CDR1 as SNHLY and CDR2 as FYNNEI. The CDR3 loop spans 16 amino acids. V was clipped by 2 bases and J by 0 bases, with 10 bases between them. The CDR3 nucleotides are TGTGCCAGCAGTGAAAATGTGAGGGCAACTAATGAAAAACTGTTTTTT. This codes for CASSENVRATNEKLFF.

This clone was seen once. The V call is TRBV3-1 (or the pseudogene TRBV3-2), the J call TRBJ2-3; maybe TRBD1 (5 bases). Per germline, CDR1 LGHDT and CDR2 YNNKEL (reference sequence). Between the trimmed V and J ends, which lost 5 bases and 6 bases, there was a span of 21 bases. CDR3 length: 16 amino acids. The chain's CDR3 is CASSSPSTRGADTQYF. The CDR3 DNA reads as TGTGCCAGCAGCTCCCCCTCTACCCGTGGGGCGGATACGCAGTATTTT.

The chain links TRBV19 to TRBJ1-2, with TRBD1 matching over 7 bases. Trimming at V came to 1 base and at J to 6 bases, leaving 11 bases not matched to a gene. This CDR3 is 16 amino acids long. Germline V gene lookup returns CDR1 LNHDA and CDR2 SQIVND (reference sequence). The CDR3 DNA reads TGTGCCAGTAGTATAGTTGGAGGGGGCGTCGCGGATGGCTACACCTTC. This translates into CASSIVGGGVADGYTF.

This chain connects TRBV6-5 to TRBJ1-6, with TRBD1 as a possible D gene (5 bases). CDR1 is MNHEY and CDR2 is SVGAGI in the germline V gene. The CDR3 runs to 15 residues. V dropped 3 bases and J dropped 8 bases, with 14 bases sitting between them. The CDR3 sequence: CASSYSGQYHSPLHF. The CDR3 nucleotides are TGTGCCAGCAGTTATTCAGGGCAATATCATTCACCCCTCCACTTT.

The DNA for the CDR3 is TGCGCCAGCAGCCCTCGGACAGACTTGCATGGCTACACCTTC. Translating gives CASSPRTDLHGYTF. V is TRBV4-1 and J is TRBJ1-2, with TRBD1 as a possible D gene (6 bases). This CDR3 comprises 14 residues. V gave up 4 bases and J gave up 6 bases, with 15 bases separating them. Germline CDR1 and CDR2: MGHRA and YSYEKL.

The chain's CDR3 is CASSQRTSGFQETQYF. The CDR3 region has the DNA TGTGCCAGCAGCCAGAGGACTAGCGGGTTCCAAGAGACCCAGTACTTC. The rearrangement uses TRBV3-1 (or the pseudogene TRBV3-2) and TRBJ2-5; TRBD2 matches at 11 bases. The CDR3 sequence is 16 residues long. V gave up 3 bases and J gave up 1 base; unmatched junction bases: 4. The germline CDR1 and CDR2 sequences are LGHDT and YNNKEL (reference sequence).

This clone was found once. The chain employs TRBV19 and TRBJ1-2; D uncertain. Germline loops: CDR1 LNHDA, CDR2 SQIVND (reference sequence). The CDR3 consists of 15 residues. Trimming cost V 1 base and J 0 bases, with 9 bases left between them. CDR3 amino acids: CASSIARGPNYGYTF. The DNA of the CDR3 is TGTGCCAGTAGTATAGCCCGCGGCCCTAACTATGGCTACACCTTC. Looking up the rest from reference TRBV19 and TRBJ1-2 gives the full variable domain: DGGITQSPKYLFRKEGQNVTLSCEQNLNHDAMYWYRQDPGQGLRLIYYSQIVNDFQKGDIAEGYSVSREKKESFPLTVTSAQKNPTAFYLCASSIARGPNYGYTFGSGTRLTVV.